This TCR beta chain originates from a study of CD8+ T cells in alopecia areata. Study context: Twice daily, treated patients received 5 to 10 mg of oral tofacitinib. Overall study results and limits: Normal scalp showed lower clonality than lesional scalp, especially alopecia totalis/universalis. Scalp repertoires also include resident alphabeta T cells from normal skin.

Treatment described: oral pan-JAK inhibitor, 5-10 mg twice daily. The CDR3 loop spans 17 amino acids. The J segment lost 3 bases and the V segment lost 3 bases, leaving 11 bases of the junction unmatched. Germline CDR1 reads LNHNV; CDR2 reads YYDKDF (reference sequence). This clone was found a few times. Its antigen is unidentified. Extracted from the samples, RNA was reverse transcribed into cDNA to serve as the sequencing template. The assay was immunoSEQ multiplex PCR, and TCRdb's table has in-frame clones only and misses some. The sample consists of tens of thousands of clones, 70% to 85% of them appearing once.

This sequence joins TRBV15 and TRBJ2-7, with TRBD1 identical over 10 bases. The sequences come from CD8+ T cells sorted from blood, collected at approximately week 44, from a patient treated with tofacitinib. The sequence came from a human donor with alopecia areata. In DNA, the CDR3 is TGTGCCACCAGCAGGGATACCCCGGGACAGGGGCACTACGAGCAGTACTTC. The encoded protein is CATSRDTPGQGHYEQYF.